Reported below is one TCR beta chain. What this receptor recognizes is not known. Base-call qualities are not available, and no considerably larger clone is one nucleotide away. This specimen belongs to a study of cytomegalovirus exposure and HLA in healthy donors (dated by TCRdb to about 2017). As for the study more broadly: In an earlier analysis of roughly 590 of the donors, around 290 Gb of sequence data and 100 million or so unique TCR beta sequences from about 180 million T cells were reported. An early release covering roughly 600 HLA-typed donors comprised about 300 gigabases of sequencing data and about 90 million unique TCR sequences. Of the approximately 400 genotyped donors, about 80% fell in the genetic ancestry cluster associated with self-reported Caucasian donors. The study aimed to test whether cataloging public T cell receptors could reveal signatures of past pathogen exposure. The study profiled the T cell repertoires of fewer than 850 subjects by immunosequencing and related them to cytomegalovirus serostatus. In addition to the first cohort of several hundred subjects, a separate validation cohort of under 150 different subjects was used. To predict cytomegalovirus infection status, the study combined high-throughput TCR immunosequencing, statistical association of individual TCRs with disease status, and machine learning. A later analysis re-analyzed previously published TCR beta repertoires from hundreds of donors and added high-resolution HLA genotyping to study TCR occurrence patterns. Rather than drawing on any new phenotypic data, the later analysis identified candidate immune exposures from TCR beta sequences and the way those sequences occurred across donors. In an earlier analysis of 550 to 700 of the donors, high-throughput TCR beta sequencing was used to judge whether each TCR beta V gene segment behaved as functional or pseudogenic. Donor age, sex, ethnicity and CMV serostatus were collected together with the repertoire data. Genome-wide SNP genotypes for about 65% of the roughly 670 donors were used in a later genetic analysis, which treated that subset as a discovery cohort. All discovery cohort repertoires had been generated on a single sequencing platform. Class I and class II HLA loci were covered by the typing at four-digit resolution. The number of typed donors differed by locus: roughly 629-640 for A, B, C, DRB1 and DQB1; 522 for DQA1; around 580 for DPA1; and some 450 for DPB1. About 5 DR-DQ haplotypes were handled as single units for association and clustering, since linkage in the cohort was strong. On average, roughly 250,000 unique TCR beta nucleotide sequences were sequenced per donor among more than 350 genotyped donors of the cohort, with about 19% of those sequences being non-productive.

The cohort was made up of roughly 670 healthy bone marrow donors. Cohort members were all nominally healthy when sampled, although unrecorded immune exposures were likely present. The donor was CMV seronegative and belonged to the group of 352 seronegative cohort members. A peripheral blood sample was collected from each donor, and TCR beta sequencing was performed on peripheral blood mononuclear cells. The Qiagen DNeasy Blood Extraction Kit was used to extract genomic DNA from the blood cell samples. Library creation used the immunoSEQ multiplex PCR assay. For the multiplex PCR, a mixture combining 60 forward primers for TCR Vbeta segments and 13 reverse primers for TCR Jbeta segments was used. The CDR3 region of rearranged TCR beta genes was amplified from genomic DNA by a multiplex PCR assay. On the Illumina HiSeq System, the amplified TCR beta libraries were sequenced as 87-base-pair reads. As for how the authors treated the data: In a later analysis, some 80 million unique TCR beta chains were counted across the roughly 610 repertoires, and around 11 million of these chains were shared by at least two donors. Raw reads were error-corrected and collapsed into unique sequences by a nearest-neighbor algorithm in which closely related sequences were merged to remove PCR and sequencing errors. Alignment of CDR3 sequences to IMGT reference sequences was used to assign V, D and J gene segments. For a sequence to be retained, at least a six-nucleotide match to both a V gene segment and a J gene segment was required. Rearrangements were classified as productive when the CDR3 lacked stop codons and remained in frame with V and J, and all other rearrangements were classified as non-productive. Following IMGT convention, CDR3 was defined as the stretch from the second conserved V-encoded cysteine up to the conserved J-encoded phenylalanine. The earlier analysis of a few hundred of the donors excluded any sequence lacking an unambiguous match to a single V gene segment. In an earlier analysis of 587 of the donors, a V segment was called functional when productive rearrangements were above 56.7%, and segregating when the standard deviation between donors exceeded 5%. A statistical classification framework was built to diagnose cytomegalovirus status from the catalog of TCR beta chain sequences. In a later analysis, TCR nucleotide sequences were compared against IMGT/GENE-DB human TR gene sequences so that V and J genes could be assigned. In a later analysis, CDR3 sequences and most-parsimonious VDJ recombination scenarios were assigned using the TCRdist pipeline. In a later analysis, each TCR beta chain was defined by its CDR3 amino acid sequence together with its V-gene family, and reads lacking a unique V-gene family were excluded. As a way to deal with suspected cross-contamination and a sequencing artifact, a later analysis dropped roughly 620 nucleotide sequences that were highly shared and had low generation probability. In a later analysis, a clonal expansion index for each public chain was calculated from normalized within-repertoire ranks of inferred template counts. A later analysis computed generation probabilities with a VDJ recombination model fitted to out-of-frame rearrangements, and checked the results against IGoR. A later analysis scored TCR-TCR, TCR-HLA and TCR-CMV co-occurrence with hypergeometric tests, applying a repertoire-size bias correction to TCR pairs. A later analysis estimated false discovery rates by permuting HLA or CMV assignments 20 times. A later analysis grouped co-occurring TCRs with DBSCAN, adding TCRdist sequence similarity when clustering within HLA-allele-positive subsets. For co-occurrence clustering, repertoires with fewer than 30,000 or more than 120,000 public chains were excluded, along with four to six repertoires with anomalous nucleotide sharing. TCRdb's version of the immuneACCESS table is confined to in-frame rearrangements and falls short of the full clone set. An unresolved V gene accounts for under half of the shortfall where checked; the remainder is of unknown origin. V and J calls and clone size come straight from that table; D and trimming were deduced from the DNA. For this sample the table gives 130,000 or so clones, of which 80% to 85% were detected only once. About 2% of the sample is in the top ten clones.

The CDR3 has 17 amino acids, counting the end cysteine and phenylalanine. The entry retains the CDR3 DNA only, 51 bases that are in frame from base 1. The germline V gene (reference sequence) supplies CDR1 SEHNR and CDR2 FQNEAQ. V is pruned by 4 bases and J by 4 bases, leaving 11 bases of the junction without a gene match. The paper's findings and limits, for the study overall: At a false discovery rate of 0.05, a later analysis linked 16,000 or so TCR beta sequences to specific HLA alleles. Strong co-occurrence of HLA alleles, especially DR and DQ, made assigning TCR associations to individual alleles difficult. Because HLA typing was unavailable for some donors at each locus, only the typed subset was used in association tests. A later analysis found that most CMV-associated TCR beta chains appeared HLA-restricted, with HLA associations seemingly driven largely by CMV exposure. The 87-base-pair reads could not distinguish some IMGT-functional V segments, including TRBV6-2 and TRBV6-3, so those segments were excluded. Immune exposure information for the cohort was limited to CMV serostatus. A further reported finding was that TCR beta sequences accurately predicted the HLA-A and HLA-B alleles for most subjects in the first cohort. In both the original and validation cohorts, the classifier was reported to diagnose cytomegalovirus status with high specificity and sensitivity. A cluster of highly shared sequence variants was judged likely to represent a technical artifact of the sequencing pipeline. In vitro tests confirmed that three of the cytomegalovirus-associated TCR beta chains recognize cytomegalovirus antigens. Most TCR sequences were seen in very few donors, while some public TCRs were found in many individuals. According to a later analysis, TCR association rates differed among HLA loci, with DRB1 alleles showing the most associated TCRs and HLA-C alleles showing the fewest. In the study, approximately 160 TCR beta chains were listed as associated with cytomegalovirus. In a later genetic analysis, a missense DCLRE1C variant was associated with V-gene and J-gene trimming of TCR beta chains, and the association was replicated in an independent cohort. Broadly in line with IMGT annotations, most TCR beta V segments showed up in productive rearrangements about 87% or about 30% of the time in an earlier analysis of around 600 of the donors. Correlated functional status among segregating V segments might be attributable to linkage disequilibrium, but an unknown experimental factor could not be ruled out. The authors suggested that the approach could potentially be extended to other disease states and immunological phenotypes. Compared with equally common non-associated chains, HLA-associated TCR beta chains in a later analysis were more clonally expanded and had lower generation probabilities. Because counts were too low, about 15 rarely observed V segments, including chromosome 9 orphons, were left out of the earlier analysis of 587 of the donors. In a later genetic analysis, fewer N-insertions in productive TCRs were reported among donors in an Asian-associated ancestry cluster than the roughly 640-donor mean. Roughly uniform sequencing depth across donors was assumed in presence/absence analyses, although this assumption may not hold. According to a later analysis, parvovirus B19, influenza, CMV and Epstein-Barr virus appeared linked to several top co-occurrence clusters. This cohort had only TCR beta chains sequenced, and the lack of alpha or paired-chain data limited which features could be detected.

The rearranged segments are TRBV7-9 and TRBJ2-1, with 9 bases in between that match TRBD2. This sequence was found in a woman in her thirties or forties in good health and CMV-seronegative. The sample taken for sequencing was PBMCs. The nucleotides read TGTGCCAGCAGCTCCCCTTTAAAGCGGGGGGTGTACAATGAGCAGTTCTTC. This yields the protein CASSSPLKRGVYNEQFF.